The present entry profiles one TCR beta chain with its context. This entry comes from a study of shared clonotypes between healthy human individuals. Measured with immunoSEQ multiplex PCR; TCRdb has only the in-frame clones, and not every one. Here the sample spans over a million clones, 70% to 80% being singletons. This CDR3 has 16 amino acids. J was trimmed by 7 bases and V by 0 bases; bases with no gene match: 9. Germline V gene lookup returns CDR1 SGHAT and CDR2 FQNNGV. Sequenced material: memory CD4+ T cells sorted from blood. Subset indicated: CD45RA-negative fraction. The sequence was obtained from a man aged 18-30 years in good health. The rearrangement joins TRBV11-2 to TRBJ1-2, with 9 bases matching TRBD1. CDR3 bases: TGTGCCAGCAGCTTAGATTGGCGGACAGGGGCCCTTGGCTACACCTTC. Translated: CASSLDWRTGALGYTF.